The T cell receptor beta chain described here comes from a study of T cells in Graves' hyperthyroidism and ophthalmopathy. This CDR3 spans 13 amino acids. Germline CDR1 SGHTA, CDR2 FQGTGA. V lost 4 bases to trimming and J lost 11 bases, with 16 bases between them. Template material for amplifying TCR beta CDR3 regions consisted of RNA transcripts. During a first-round RT-PCR of the TCR CDR3, the HTBI primer set was used. TCRdb re-analysed the multiplex PCR reads in MiXCR, keeping a single row per CDR3 protein. The sample shows around 56,000 distinct CDR3 sequences, around 50% of them seen only once. The sequenced sample was blood. The receptor was derived from a woman between 55 and 75 years old with Graves' ophthalmopathy. The chain carries TRBV7-3 and TRBJ2-3; D possibly uses TRBD1 or TRBD2 (6 bases each). The CDR3 DNA reads TGTGCCAGCAGCTGGGGGGCGATGAATGAGCAGTATTTT. Protein sequence: CASSWGAMNEQYF.